Following are 32 T cell receptor beta chains from one sample sequenced in a study of human T cells and chemical hapten exposure. Time point meaning: pre-sensitization, week 0. As to treatment: therapeutic diphenylcyclopropenone sensitization with weekly scalp DPC. TCRdb passed the RACE reads through MiXCR, listing each CDR3 protein once. This table holds under 400,000 distinct CDR3 sequences, less than 6.5% found once. The sequencing here drew on whole blood, taken in connection with sensitization to the hapten diphenylcyclopropenone (DPC). The receptors shown here come from a woman aged 50 to 60 with alopecia areata. Some clones in this sample may be carry-over from other donors' samples.

This chain joins TRBV20-1 and TRBJ1-1, with no clear D. The V gene lost 0 bases and the J gene lost 1 base, with 9 bases spanning the gap. The CDR3 length is 14 residues. Germline CDR1 DFQATT, CDR2 SNEGSKA (reference sequence). The chain's CDR3 is CSARDARRNTEAFF. The DNA of the CDR3 is TGCAGTGCTAGAGACGCCAGGAGGAACACTGAAGCTTTCTTT.

This clonotype was found a few times. The chain employs TRBV18 and TRBJ2-7; D possibly corresponds to TRBD2 (6 bases). Germline lookup yields CDR1 KGHSH and CDR2 LQKENI. The CDR3 loop spans 16 amino acids. Trimming removed 3 bases at V and 0 bases at J, with 15 bases between. The chain's CDR3 is CASSPGQAGSSYEQYF. The CDR3 coding sequence is TGTGCCAGCTCACCCGGTCAGGCGGGGAGCTCCTACGAGCAGTACTTC.

This clonotype was observed a few times. The junction and the germline gene differ at one end; a read error may be behind it. This rearrangement joins TRBV5-1 to TRBJ1-1, with D tentatively TRBD1 (6 bases). CDR3 length: 13 residues. The germline V gene has CDR1 SGHRS and CDR2 YFSETQ. CDR3 sequence (DNA): TGCGCCAGCCGACAGGCCCTGAAAACTGAAGCTTTCTTT. Protein product: CASRQALKTEAFF.

Ten or more counts support this clonotype. The J gene is TRBJ2-7, the V gene TRBV7-2; 8 nucleotides agree with TRBD1. J gave up 2 bases and V 5 bases, and 5 bases lay outside the gene matches. Germline CDR1 and CDR2: SGHTA and FQGNSA. The CDR3 is 14 amino acids. The chain's CDR3 is CASSARQGPYEQYF. The CDR3 region has the DNA TGTGCCAGCAGCGCCCGACAGGGGCCCTACGAGCAGTACTTC.

This clonotype was counted ten times or more. The rearrangement uses TRBV29-1 and TRBJ1-4, with D hard to call. The germline V gene encodes CDR1 SQVTM and CDR2 ANQGSEA. The CDR3 totals 13 residues. Between the trimmed V and J ends, which lost 2 bases and 8 bases, there was a span of 12 bases. Here the CDR3 reads CSVERQIGEKLFF. CDR3 bases: TGCAGCGTTGAAAGACAAATCGGCGAAAAACTGTTTTTT.

This chain uses TRBV6-5 with TRBJ1-1; 7 nucleotides agree with TRBD1. The CDR3 sequence is 14 residues long. V lost 6 bases and J lost 10; bases outside the gene matches: 14. From germline, CDR1 is MNHEY and CDR2 SVGAGI. The CDR3 DNA follows: TGTGCCAGCAGCGAACAGGGGTTGTTACTCGGAGCTTTCTTT. Amino acid sequence: CASSEQGLLLGAFF.

To note about this clonotype: A single base separates this from a much larger clone, so it may be a read error. In this CDR3 the conserved last residue, phenylalanine or tryptophan, is missing, so a read error is likely. The V gene is TRBV4-1, the J gene TRBJ2-7, with D perhaps matching TRBD1 or TRBD2 (5 bases each). CDR1 and CDR2 (germline): MGHRA, YSYEKL. The CDR3 sequence is 14 residues long. Trimming pared 4 bases from V and 3 bases from J, leaving 13 bases between. DNA for the CDR3: TGCGCCAGCAGCCTAGGGGACGGCTACTACGAGCAGTACATC. Translating it yields CASSLGDGYYEQYI.

The chain has TRBV28 and TRBJ1-4; TRBD1 matches at 11 bases. V was clipped by 2 bases and J by 1 base; unmatched bases: 6. Germline CDR1 MDHEN, CDR2 SYDVKM. There are 18 residues in the CDR3. The CDR3 here is CASSLRDRGRQTNEKLFF. The DNA of the CDR3 is TGTGCCAGCAGTTTAAGGGACAGGGGGAGGCAAACTAATGAAAAACTGTTTTTT.

The sample holds many counts of this clonotype. The chain joins TRBV7-6 to TRBJ1-3, with TRBD1 as a possible D gene (5 bases). This CDR3 is 16 amino acids long. Trimming removed 5 bases at V and 4 bases at J, with 18 bases between. Germline V lookup: CDR1 SGHVS, CDR2 FNYEAQ. CDR3: CASSHAGGSGGNTIYF. Here the CDR3 DNA reads TGTGCCAGCAGCCACGCCGGGGGATCTGGAGGAAACACCATATATTTT.

In this sample, this clonotype turned up a few times. V and J are TRBV10-3 and TRBJ1-2; D not resolved. Trimming cost V 6 bases and J 4 bases, with 12 bases left between them. The CDR3 is 13 amino acids. The germline V gene encodes CDR1 ENHRY and CDR2 SYGVKD. The CDR3: CAIRVGSAYGYTF. CDR3 coding DNA: TGTGCCATCAGAGTGGGTTCTGCCTATGGCTACACCTTC.

This clonotype was observed a few times. The chain uses TRBV5-1 and TRBJ2-7; 7 bases are shared with TRBD1. Trimming took 3 bases from V and 0 from J; bases not matched to a gene: 9. The CDR3 is 16 residues long. Germline lookup yields CDR1 SGHRS and CDR2 YFSETQ. CDR3 in amino acids: CASSSARQGLSYEQYF. CDR3 sequence (DNA): TGCGCCAGCAGCTCCGCACGACAGGGCCTCTCCTACGAGCAGTACTTC.

At least ten counts were recorded for this clonotype. The genes are TRBV7-2 and TRBJ1-2; D is undetermined. Germline assignment: CDR1 SGHTA and CDR2 FQGNSA. The V gene lost 6 bases and the J gene lost 1 base, with 9 bases spanning the gap. This CDR3 spans 13 amino acids. CDR3 coding DNA: TGTGCCAGCAGTCCCCCGGGTAACTATGGCTACACCTTC. Translation gives CASSPPGNYGYTF.

This clonotype showed up many times. This chain joins TRBV11-2 and TRBJ1-6, with D uncertain. Germline V gene data show CDR1 as SGHAT and CDR2 as FQNNGV. The CDR3 extends over 13 amino acids. Trimming removed 4 bases from V and 6 bases from J, with 7 bases in between. Written as DNA, the CDR3 is TGTGCCAGCAGCTCTTTGAGTAATTCACCCCTCCACTTT. This gives the protein CASSSLSNSPLHF.

The J gene is TRBJ1-3, the V gene TRBV4-1, with TRBD1 matching over 8 bases. The CDR3 spans 16 residues. V trimming: 1 base; J trimming: 2 bases; junction bases outside the gene matches: 4. CDR1 is MGHRA, CDR2 YSYEKL, per germline. The CDR3 DNA sequence: TGCGCCAGCAGCCAAGTAGGCAGGGGGCCTGGAAACACCATATATTTT. It codes for CASSQVGRGPGNTIYF.

The chain recombines TRBV6-1 with TRBJ2-2; 9 nucleotides match TRBD1. The CDR3 has 14 residues. The V and J ends lost 8 bases and 6 bases, in that order; junction bases with no gene match: 7. The V gene's germline CDR1 is MNHNS and CDR2 SASEGT. DNA for the CDR3: TGTGCCAGCGAGACAGGGGGGTTGGCCGGGGAGCTGTTTTTT. It encodes CASETGGLAGELFF.

This clonotype showed up many times. This chain connects TRBV15 to TRBJ2-3; the D is unclear. This CDR3 comprises 15 residues. Trimming pared 4 bases from V and 2 bases from J, leaving 13 bases between. The germline V gene has CDR1 LNHNV and CDR2 YYDKDF (reference sequence). CDR3 loop: CATSTDTRFTDTQYF. Here the CDR3 DNA reads TGTGCCACCAGCACCGACACACGATTCACAGATACGCAGTATTTT.

The rearrangement links TRBV7-2 to TRBJ1-6; 9 bases align to TRBD1. The CDR3 runs to 16 residues. Trimming at V came to 5 bases and at J to 8 bases, leaving 10 bases not matched to a gene. CDR1 is SGHTA and CDR2 is FQGNSA in the germline V gene. CDR3 DNA sequence: TGTGCCAGCAGCCGAACACAGGGGGCCAATTATTCACCCCTCCACTTT. This codes for CASSRTQGANYSPLHF.

The sample holds many counts of this clonotype. V is TRBV4-2 and J is TRBJ2-1, with D hard to call. The CDR3 covers 17 residues. The V gene lost 0 bases and the J gene lost 4 bases, with 16 bases spanning the gap. CDR1 LGHNA and CDR2 YNFKEQ come from the germline V gene. The CDR3 coding sequence is TGTGCCAGCAGCCAAGAGCTGCTCCCCCGACTTTACAATGAGCAGTTCTTC. It yields the protein CASSQELLPRLYNEQFF.

This clonotype was detected many times. The J gene is TRBJ2-7, the V gene TRBV20-1, with a weak D call TRBD1 (5 bases). Germline V gene data show CDR1 as DFQATT and CDR2 as SNEGSKA (reference sequence). V shed 6 bases and J shed 4 bases, with 10 bases lying between them. The CDR3 sequence is 11 residues long. CDR3 in DNA: TGCAGTGCGTACGACAGTTACGAGCAGTACTTC. Its translation is CSAYDSYEQYF.

This clonotype was seen a handful of times. The chain joins TRBV12-5 to TRBJ2-7; 7 nucleotides agree with TRBD2. The V and J ends lost 3 bases and 4 bases, in that order; junction bases with no gene match: 9. Germline CDR1 reads LGHNT; CDR2 reads FRNRAP. This CDR3 is built from 15 residues. CDR3 in DNA: TGTGCTAGTGGTTTAAGGGCGGGAGTTAAGTACGAGCAGTACTTC. It is translated as CASGLRAGVKYEQYF.

In DNA form, the CDR3 reads TGTGCCAGCAGCGTCGGGACCTCCAGCACAGATACGCAGTATTTT. Residues: CASSVGTSSTDTQYF. The chain links TRBV7-9 to TRBJ2-3; D possibly matches TRBD1 or TRBD2 (5 bases each). The CDR3 consists of 15 residues. Germline values: CDR1 SEHNR, CDR2 FQNEAQ (reference sequence). V was shortened by 5 bases and J by 0 bases, with 12 bases between the two germline ends. The full variable domain, in which reference TRBV7-9 and TRBJ2-3 provide the parts outside the CDR3, is DTGVSQNPRHKITKRGQNVTFRCDPISEHNRLYWYRQTLGQGPEFLTYFQNEAQLEKSRLLSDRFSAERPKGSFSTLEIQRTEQGDSAMYLCASSVGTSSTDTQYFGPGTRLTVL.

This rearrangement joins TRBV9 to TRBJ2-2; D might be TRBD2 (5 bases). The CDR3 loop spans 14 amino acids. V was shortened by 1 base and J by 5 bases, with 9 bases between the two germline ends. Per germline, CDR1 SGDLS and CDR2 YYNGEE. DNA of the CDR3: TGTGCCAGCAGCGTAACGCGCGGGACCGGGGAGCTGTTTTTT. This gives the protein CASSVTRGTGELFF.

This clonotype has ten or more counts. The rearrangement links TRBV30 to TRBJ2-7; D may be TRBD2 (5 bases). The CDR3 has 16 amino acids. CDR1 GTSNPN and CDR2 SVGIG come from the germline V gene (reference sequence). Between the trimmed V and J ends, which lost 3 bases and 1 base, there was a span of 19 bases. CDR3 sequence (DNA): TGTGCCTGGAGACCAACCGAGGCTAGCATGTCCTACGAGCAGTACTTC. Translating it yields CAWRPTEASMSYEQYF.

The chain employs TRBV7-9 and TRBJ2-1, with 7 bases matching TRBD1. The CDR3 totals 18 residues. Unmatched junction bases numbered 15, after V lost 3 bases and J lost 4 bases. Germline V lookup: CDR1 SEHNR, CDR2 FQNEAQ (reference sequence). The CDR3, as DNA: TGTGCCAGCAGCTTGGGTAGCCCCGGGACAGTTGCGTACAATGAGCAGTTCTTC. It encodes CASSLGSPGTVAYNEQFF.

The table lists this clonotype with many counts. The J gene is TRBJ1-1, the V gene TRBV29-1, with 9 bases matching TRBD1. The CDR3 consists of 13 residues. Germline V gene data show CDR1 as SQVTM and CDR2 as ANQGSEA. V dropped 4 bases and J dropped 7; count of bases not matched to a gene: 7. The CDR3 protein is CSVGPGQGSEAFF. The DNA for the CDR3 is TGCAGCGTTGGTCCGGGACAGGGTAGTGAAGCTTTCTTT.

The chain carries TRBV20-1 and TRBJ2-7; 8 nucleotides agree with TRBD1. With 5 bases clipped from V and 2 bases from J, the junction kept 8 bases outside the gene matches. The CDR3 has 14 amino acids. Germline CDR1 DFQATT, CDR2 SNEGSKA (reference sequence). DNA for the CDR3: TGCAGTGCTTTGGACAGGGCTCGCACCTACGAGCAGTACTTC. Amino acid sequence: CSALDRARTYEQYF.

Ten or more counts support this clonotype. The rearrangement uses TRBV7-4 and TRBJ1-6; maybe TRBD1 (5 bases). Trimming took off 4 bases at V and 11 bases at J, with 21 bases between the two ends. The CDR3 length is 16 residues. Germline values: CDR1 SGHVT, CDR2 SQSDAQ. For the CDR3, the DNA is TGTGCCAGCAGCTCCCCGGCGGGAGGGGCAGTGACACCCCTCCACTTT. Its translation: CASSSPAGGAVTPLHF.

This clonotype was observed at least ten times. The genes are TRBV5-6 and TRBJ2-3; perhaps TRBD2 as D (5 bases). Germline V gives CDR1 SGHDT, CDR2 YYEEEE. Trimming left V 2 bases short and J 0 bases short, with 10 bases between. The CDR3 length is 15 residues. The CDR3: CASSFGAASTDTQYF. Written as DNA, the CDR3 is TGTGCCAGCAGCTTTGGAGCGGCGAGCACAGATACGCAGTATTTT.

This clonotype showed up just a few times. J is TRBJ1-1 and V is TRBV18; the D gene is possibly TRBD1 (6 bases). CDR1 is KGHSH, CDR2 LQKENI, per germline. This CDR3 is 14 amino acids long. The germline V and J ends were trimmed by 6 bases and 11 bases, with 22 bases remaining between them. The CDR3 here is CASSPIDRSNNAFF. As DNA, the CDR3 is TGTGCCAGCTCTCCAATCGACAGGTCGAATAACGCTTTCTTT. Full variable domain (missing parts from reference TRBV18 and TRBJ1-1): NAGVMQNPRHLVRRRGQEARLRCSPMKGHSHVYWYRQLPEEGLKFMVYLQKENIIDESGMPKERFSAEFPKEGPSILRIQQVVRGDSAAYFCASSPIDRSNNAFFGQGTRLTVV.

CDR3 sequence reads: CASSYSRELRGTEAFF. CDR3 DNA: TGTGCCAGCAGTTACTCGCGGGAGCTAAGGGGGACTGAAGCTTTCTTT. The chain joins TRBV6-6 to TRBJ1-1; D possibly corresponds to TRBD1 (6 bases). This CDR3 spans 16 amino acids. V was clipped by 0 bases and J by 5 bases, with 16 bases between them. In germline, CDR1 is MNHNY, CDR2 SVGAGI (reference sequence).

This chain links TRBV21-1 with TRBJ2-1; no DNA check was done on the table's D call, TRBD2. TRBV21-1 is marked as a pseudogene. The CDR3 has 18 residues. The CDR3: CASTHRDSSAGGNNEQFF. DNA of the CDR3: TGTGCCAGCACCCACAGGGATAGTTCAGCGGGAGGGAACAATGAGCAGTTCTTC.

This clonotype came up many times. This chain joins TRBV12-3 or TRBV12-4 and TRBJ2-3, with 8 bases fitting TRBD1. Trimming took 5 bases from V and 3 from J; bases not matched to a gene: 7. This CDR3 region has 15 residues. This CDR3 is CASSRRGRGTDTQYF. CDR3 coding DNA: TGTGCCAGCAGTCGCAGGGGGCGAGGGACAGATACGCAGTATTTT.